This T cell receptor (beta chain) was found in a study of blood T cell repertoires in COVID-19. About the research overall: Researchers got acute and convalescent COVID-19 samples from the United States, Italy and Spain. The analysed material was cDNA or gDNA that came from T cells, B-cell-depleted T cells, or PBMCs.

Data came from immunoSEQ multiplex PCR; TCRdb stores just in-frame clones and leaves some out. The sample lists 150,000 to 200,000 clones; approximately 79% were seen once. Germline CDR1 reads ENHRY; CDR2 reads SYGVKD. The ends were cut back, 5 bases at V and 10 bases at J, with 9 bases in the middle. The CDR3 has 11 residues. The sequenced sample consisted of peripheral blood. This TCR came from a woman between 40 and 55 years old with COVID-19, enrolled during active disease. The chain links TRBV10-3 to TRBJ2-1; D possibly corresponds to TRBD2 (5 bases). CDR3 DNA: TGTGCCATCAGTACCGGACTCGAGCAGTTCTTC. This sequence encodes CAISTGLEQFF.